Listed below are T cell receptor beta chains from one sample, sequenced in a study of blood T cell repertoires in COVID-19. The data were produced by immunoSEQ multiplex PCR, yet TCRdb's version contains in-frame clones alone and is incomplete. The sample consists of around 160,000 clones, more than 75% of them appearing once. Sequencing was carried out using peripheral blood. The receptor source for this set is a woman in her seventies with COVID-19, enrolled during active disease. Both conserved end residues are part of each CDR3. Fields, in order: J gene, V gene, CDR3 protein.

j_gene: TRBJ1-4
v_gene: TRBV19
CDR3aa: CASSKDRGREKLFF

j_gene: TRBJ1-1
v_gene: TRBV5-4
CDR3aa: CASRQPGTENTEAFF

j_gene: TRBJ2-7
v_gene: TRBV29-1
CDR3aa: CSVDGGQGITEQYF

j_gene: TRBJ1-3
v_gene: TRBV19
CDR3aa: CASSPAGRRDTIYF

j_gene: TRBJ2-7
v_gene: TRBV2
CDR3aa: CASSGFYEQYF

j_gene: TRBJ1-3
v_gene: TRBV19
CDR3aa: CASSWQRDSGNTIYF

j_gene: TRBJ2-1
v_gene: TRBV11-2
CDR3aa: CASSHGGRGSWDEQFF

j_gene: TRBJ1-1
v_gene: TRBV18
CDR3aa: CASSQTGGGTEAFF

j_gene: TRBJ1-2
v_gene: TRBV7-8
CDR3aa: CASSLRRDYANYGYTF

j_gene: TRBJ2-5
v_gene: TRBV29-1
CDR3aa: CSRGLAGGLQETQYF

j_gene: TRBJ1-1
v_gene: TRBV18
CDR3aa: CASSRSDTAEAFF

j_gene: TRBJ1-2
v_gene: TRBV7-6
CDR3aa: CASSPTGGNGDYGYTF

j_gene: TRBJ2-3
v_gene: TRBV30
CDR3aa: CAWATKHSDCTDTQYF

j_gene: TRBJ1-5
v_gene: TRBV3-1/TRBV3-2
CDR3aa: CASSQEGTGGNQPQHF

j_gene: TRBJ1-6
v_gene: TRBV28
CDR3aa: CASSSPGTGDSPLHF

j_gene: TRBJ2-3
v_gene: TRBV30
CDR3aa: CAWSRDSIGADTQYF

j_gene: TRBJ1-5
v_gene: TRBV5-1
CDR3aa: CASSLDGGGNQPQHF

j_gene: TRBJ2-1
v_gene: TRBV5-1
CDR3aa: CASSLDGLAGNEQFF

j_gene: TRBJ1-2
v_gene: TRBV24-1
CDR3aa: CATSDLGQGYGYTF